These 13 T cell receptor beta chains share one sample of origin, sequenced in a study of human T cells and chemical hapten exposure (dated by TCRdb to 2020 to 2023). The time point tag for this specimen amounts to: patch test 2, 6 weeks after DPC sensitization. In light of the paper, this sample's treatment or condition label describes: therapeutic diphenylcyclopropenone sensitization with weekly scalp DPC. To prepare the library, RACE was applied. The sample was run on a NextSeq 500. In-frame beta chains were kept once TCRdb had trimmed the public reads at Q25 with fastp and called clones with MiXCR. Entries are consolidated by CDR3 protein sequence, retaining the most common genes and DNA. This sample holds a few hundred thousand distinct CDR3 sequences; about 6% were observed only once. In total, the top ten clones hold around 6% of the sample. The sample consisted of whole blood, taken in connection with sensitization to the hapten diphenylcyclopropenone (DPC). The receptors come from a woman aged 18-29 years with alopecia areata. Some clones in this sample may be carry-over from other donors' samples.

This chain connects TRBV6-1 to TRBJ2-1; TRBD2 agrees at 10 bases. This CDR3 has 18 amino acids. After removal of 6 bases from V and 8 bases from J, the junction contained 19 bases not matched to a gene. Germline assignment: CDR1 MNHNS and CDR2 SASEGT. The CDR3 DNA reads as TGTGCCAGCAGCCTTTCAGCTACTAGCGGGGACTATGTGCATGAGCAGTTCTTC. It is translated as CASSLSATSGDYVHEQFF.

The rearrangement links TRBV29-1 to TRBJ1-2, with 7 bases fitting TRBD1. J lost 3 bases, V lost 7 bases, and 8 bases had no gene match. The germline CDR1 and CDR2 sequences are SQVTM and ANQGSEA. The CDR3 has 13 amino acids. The CDR3 DNA follows: TGCAGCGCTCGGGACAGACGTGACTATGGCTACACCTTC. It codes for CSARDRRDYGYTF.

This clonotype showed up just a few times. This chain joins TRBV12-3 or TRBV12-4 and TRBJ2-1; 10 bases agree with TRBD1. The V gene end was trimmed by 5 bases and the J gene end by 9 bases; junction bases not matched to a gene: 13. The CDR3 has 16 residues. The DNA for the CDR3 is TGTGCCAGCAGTATTCTCCGGGACAGGGGAGGAGGTGAGCAGTTCTTC. It is translated as CASSILRDRGGGEQFF.

The chain carries TRBV5-1 and TRBJ2-7; no clear D. The CDR3 runs to 14 residues. Germline assignment: CDR1 SGHRS and CDR2 YFSETQ. Trimming shortened V by 6 bases and J by 1 base, and 14 bases separated the two germline ends. CDR3 amino acids: CASTDQTPSYEQYF. CDR3 coding DNA: TGCGCCAGCACCGACCAGACACCTTCCTACGAGCAGTACTTC.

This clonotype was counted ten times or more. This sequence joins TRBV21-1 and TRBJ1-4. TRBV21-1 represents a pseudogene. This CDR3 region has 15 residues. The CDR3 region is CASLPEEQLDEKLFF. In DNA, the CDR3 is TGTGCCAGCTTGCCCGAGGAGCAACTGGATGAAAAACTGTTTTTT.

In its sample, this clonotype was seen a few times. The V call is TRBV6-4, the J call TRBJ1-1; no firm D call. Germline CDR1 and CDR2: MRHNA and SNTAGT. The CDR3 spans 13 residues. Between the trimmed V and J ends, which lost 5 bases and 1 base, there was a span of 8 bases. In DNA form, the CDR3 reads TGTGCCAGCAGTAAGGAAGAGAACACTGAAGCTTTCTTT. This translates into CASSKEENTEAFF.

The sample holds many counts of this clonotype. This chain joins TRBV13 and TRBJ1-1; D uncertain. V gave up 4 bases and J gave up 6 bases, with 12 bases separating them. The V gene's germline CDR1 is PRHDT and CDR2 FYEKMQ (reference sequence). The CDR3 is made up of 13 amino acids. The CDR3 loop is CASSSRLEAEAFF. The CDR3 DNA follows: TGTGCCAGCAGCTCCCGGTTAGAGGCTGAAGCTTTCTTT. Together with reference TRBV13 and TRBJ1-1, the CDR3 gives the full variable domain: AAGVIQSPRHLIKEKRETATLKCYPIPRHDTVYWYQQGPGQDPQFLISFYEKMQSDKGSIPDRFSAQQFSDYHSELNMSSLELGDSALYFCASSSRLEAEAFFGQGTRLTVV.

This chain uses TRBV9 with TRBJ2-1; D is unclear. Trimming stripped 2 bases from V and 8 bases from J, with 8 bases between. The germline gives CDR1 SGDLS, CDR2 YYNGEE. The CDR3 is 12 amino acids. The CDR3 DNA reads TGTGCCAGCAGCGTTAACTTCTATGAGCAGTTCTTC. It encodes CASSVNFYEQFF.

In this sample, this clonotype turned up many times. The chain couples TRBV7-9 to TRBJ1-1, with D uncertain. This CDR3 comprises 15 residues. Trimming shortened V by 5 bases and J by 1 base, and 14 bases separated the two germline ends. The V gene's germline CDR1 is SEHNR and CDR2 FQNEAQ (reference sequence). CDR3 in amino acids: CASSRSSNQNTEAFF. CDR3 DNA: TGTGCCAGCAGCCGATCTAGTAACCAGAACACTGAAGCTTTCTTT.

This clonotype has a handful of counts. This chain uses TRBV12-5 with TRBJ2-2, with 9 bases lining up with TRBD2. Trimming at V came to 4 bases and at J to 4 bases, leaving 1 base not matched to a gene. Germline V gene sequence: CDR1 LGHNT, CDR2 FRNRAP. This CDR3 comprises 14 residues. The CDR3 DNA reads as TGTGCTAGTGGTTGGCGGGGGGGCACCGGGGAGCTGTTTTTT. Translating it yields CASGWRGGTGELFF. Looking up the rest from reference TRBV12-5 and TRBJ2-2 gives the full variable domain: DARVTQTPRHKVTEMGQEVTMRCQPILGHNTVFWYRQTMMQGLELLAYFRNRAPLDDSGMPKDRFSAEMPDATLATLKIQPSEPRDSAVYFCASGWRGGTGELFFGEGSRLTVL.

This clonotype was recorded many times. The chain recombines TRBV9 with TRBJ2-2; D unresolved. The germline V gene encodes CDR1 SGDLS and CDR2 YYNGEE. This CDR3 spans 16 amino acids. V was pared by 0 bases and J by 3 bases, with 12 bases between. The CDR3 DNA is TGTGCCAGCAGCGTAGGAAACGCTAAGGACACCGGGGAGCTGTTTTTT. Its translation: CASSVGNAKDTGELFF.

This clonotype showed up just once. This sequence joins TRBV5-1 and TRBJ2-7, with TRBD2 matching over 11 bases. Germline-derived CDR1 and CDR2 are SGHRS and YFSETQ. This CDR3 has 14 amino acids. The V gene end was trimmed by 2 bases and the J gene end by 5 bases; junction bases not matched to a gene: 3. Written as DNA, the CDR3 is TGCGCCAGCAGCTTAGGGACTAGCGGAAACGAGCAGTACTTC. Protein sequence: CASSLGTSGNEQYF.

There are many counts of this clonotype. The rearrangement uses TRBV29-1 and TRBJ1-4; D not resolved. CDR1 is SQVTM and CDR2 is ANQGSEA in the germline V gene. The CDR3 length is 13 residues. Trimming pared 4 bases from V and 0 bases from J, leaving 6 bases between. The CDR3 bases are TGCAGCGTTGTCGGGACAACTAATGAAAAACTGTTTTTT. Protein sequence: CSVVGTTNEKLFF.